This TCR beta chain is from a study of T cell responses to AZD1222 COVID-19 vaccine. For the study at large: Second-dose recipients at about 4 or about 12 weeks were treated as one pooled group.

Sequenced by immunoSEQ multiplex PCR; TCRdb stores in-frame clones only, minus some. Of some 83,000 clones in the sample, about 83% were seen once. The V gene lost 2 bases and the J gene lost 4 bases, with 10 bases spanning the gap. This CDR3 is built from 14 residues. Germline V lookup: CDR1 SGHTA, CDR2 FQGNSA. Details on this clone: Its target is unknown.

The study's findings and limits: Close to half of spike-specific TCRs reportedly recognize unmutated variant regions. In a largely white British group with more females than males, clonal diversity was possibly underestimated.

Sequences were derived from peripheral blood, sampled on day 0 of AZD1222 vaccination. This TCR was recovered from an adult in good health. The genes are TRBV7-2 and TRBJ2-3; D call uncertain. DNA of the CDR3: TGTGCCAGCAGCTTAAGTCAGTGGTCAGATACGCAGTATTTT. Translation gives CASSLSQWSDTQYF.